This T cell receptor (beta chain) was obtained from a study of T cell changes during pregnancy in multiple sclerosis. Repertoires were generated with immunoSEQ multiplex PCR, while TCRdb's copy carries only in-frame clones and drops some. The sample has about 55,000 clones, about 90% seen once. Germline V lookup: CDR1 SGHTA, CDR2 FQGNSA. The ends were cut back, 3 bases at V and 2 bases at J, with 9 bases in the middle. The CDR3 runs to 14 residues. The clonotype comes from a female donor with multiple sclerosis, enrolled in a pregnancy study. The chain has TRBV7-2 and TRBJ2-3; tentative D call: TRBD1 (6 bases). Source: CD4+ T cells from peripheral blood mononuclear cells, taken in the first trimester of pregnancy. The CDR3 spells CASSFDRTTDTQYF. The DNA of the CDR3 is TGTGCCAGCAGCTTCGACAGGACCACAGATACGCAGTATTTT.